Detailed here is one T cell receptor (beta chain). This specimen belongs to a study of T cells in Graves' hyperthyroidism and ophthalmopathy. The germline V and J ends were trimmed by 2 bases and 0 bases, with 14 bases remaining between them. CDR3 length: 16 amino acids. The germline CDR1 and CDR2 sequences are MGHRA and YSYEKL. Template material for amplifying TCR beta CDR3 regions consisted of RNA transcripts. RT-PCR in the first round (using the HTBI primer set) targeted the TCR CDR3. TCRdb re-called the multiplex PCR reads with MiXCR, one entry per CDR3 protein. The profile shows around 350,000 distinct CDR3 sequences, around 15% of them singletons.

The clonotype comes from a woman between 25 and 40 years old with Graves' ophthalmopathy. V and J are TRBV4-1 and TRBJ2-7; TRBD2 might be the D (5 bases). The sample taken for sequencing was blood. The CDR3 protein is CASSQPPGIDSYEQYF. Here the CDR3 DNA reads TGCGCCAGCAGCCAACCTCCGGGGATTGACTCCTACGAGCAGTACTTC.